Described below is a single T cell receptor beta chain sequence and its context. Its antigen is unknown. Amplified regions were TCR beta CDR3 sequences from RNA transcripts. When the TCR CDR3 underwent first-round RT-PCR, the HTBI primer set was used. TCRdb analysed the multiplex PCR reads with MiXCR anew, one entry per CDR3 protein. The table shows under 350,000 distinct CDR3 sequences, with approximately 14% occurring only once. The data are from a study of T cells in Graves' hyperthyroidism and ophthalmopathy. Findings and caveats of the study: Ophthalmopathy was identified by the model a median approximately 6.9 months ahead of onset.

The CDR3 totals 13 residues. Germline-derived CDR1 and CDR2 are SGHVS and FQNEAQ. Trimming took 5 bases from V and 6 from J, leaving 11 bases between them. Sequencing input: blood. This TCR came from a woman in her forties with Graves' hyperthyroidism. The J gene is TRBJ2-1, the V gene TRBV7-8, with no clear D. For the CDR3, the DNA is TGTGCCAGCAGCCCTAGTATCCTCAATGAGCAGTTCTTC. This gives the protein CASSPSILNEQFF.